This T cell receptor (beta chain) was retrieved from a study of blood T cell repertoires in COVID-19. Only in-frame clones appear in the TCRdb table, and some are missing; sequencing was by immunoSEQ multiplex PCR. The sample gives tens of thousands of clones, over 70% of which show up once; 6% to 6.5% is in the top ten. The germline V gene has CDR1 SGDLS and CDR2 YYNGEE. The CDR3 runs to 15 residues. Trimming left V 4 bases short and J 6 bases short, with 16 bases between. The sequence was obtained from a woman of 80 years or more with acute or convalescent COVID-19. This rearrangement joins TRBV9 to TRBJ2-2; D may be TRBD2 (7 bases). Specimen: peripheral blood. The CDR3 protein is CASSLSGGVSGELFF. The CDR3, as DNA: TGTGCCAGCAGCCTCTCGGGGGGCGTATCCGGGGAGCTGTTTTTT. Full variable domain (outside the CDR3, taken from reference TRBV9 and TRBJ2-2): DSGVTQTPKHLITATGQRVTLRCSPRSGDLSVYWYQQSLDQGLQFLIQYYNGEERAKGNILERFSAQQFPDLHSELNLSSLELGDSALYFCASSLSGGVSGELFFGEGSRLTVL.